Below, 14 T cell receptor beta chains from the same sample are listed, as sequenced in a study of glioma-infiltrating T cells. The iRepertoire nested amplicon-rescue multiplex PCR amplified TCR alpha and beta CDR3s from RNA. Via MiXCR, TCRdb re-called the multiplex PCR reads, giving one row per CDR3 protein. The sample consists of 100,000 to 150,000 distinct CDR3 sequences, 20% to 25% of them appearing once. The specimen was glioma tissue, nonneoplastic brain tissue, or PBMCs (not recorded which). Every receptor here comes from a human donor with low-grade glioma or glioblastoma, undergoing nonglioma brain surgery, or in good health (not recorded which).

This clonotype has ten or more counts. The chain combines TRBV4-1 with TRBJ1-2, with unresolved D. V lost 0 bases and J lost 9, with 20 bases in between. Germline assignment: CDR1 MGHRA and CDR2 YSYEKL. The CDR3 is 16 residues long. DNA for the CDR3: TGCGCCAGCAGCCAAGATCGGAGCACCCGAGGATACCGCTACACCTTC. It is translated as CASSQDRSTRGYRYTF.

This clonotype was recorded at least ten times. The V and J genes are TRBV6-6 and TRBJ1-6; D unresolved. V was shortened by 2 bases and J by 9 bases, with 14 bases between the two germline ends. The germline CDR1 and CDR2 sequences are MNHNY and SVGAGI (reference sequence). The CDR3 is made up of 15 amino acids. CDR3 region: CASSYTRGNVSPLHF. In DNA, the CDR3 is TGTGCCAGCAGTTACACGCGGGGAAATGTTTCACCCCTCCACTTT.

In its sample, this clonotype was seen many times. This sequence joins TRBV6-6 and TRBJ1-1, with unresolved D. V was cut by 0 bases and J by 1 base, with 6 bases left in between. Germline-derived CDR1 and CDR2 are MNHNY and SVGAGI (reference sequence). This CDR3 contains 14 residues. Written as DNA, the CDR3 is TGTGCCAGCAGTTACTCGAGGCAGAACACTGAAGCTTTCTTT. Residues: CASSYSRQNTEAFF.

V is TRBV11-2 and J is TRBJ2-7; D could derive from TRBD1 or TRBD2 (5 bases each). Per germline, CDR1 SGHAT and CDR2 FQNNGV. The V and J ends lost 0 bases and 0 bases respectively, with 21 bases between them. This CDR3 spans 19 amino acids. The CDR3 nucleotides read TGTGCCAGCAGCTTAGAGCCCTTTGACCCAAGAGGGGCCTCCTACGAGCAGTACTTC. The encoded protein is CASSLEPFDPRGASYEQYF.

This clonotype was seen many times. The gene calls are TRBV7-3 and TRBJ2-2; TRBD2 matches 7 bases. Trimming took 1 base from V and 0 from J; bases not matched to a gene: 5. Per the germline V gene, CDR1 is SGHTA and CDR2 is FQGTGA. The CDR3 sequence is 17 residues long. CDR3: CASSLNGGGANTGELFF. For the CDR3, the DNA is TGTGCCAGCAGCTTAAACGGCGGGGGAGCGAACACCGGGGAGCTGTTTTTT.

Many counts were recorded for this clonotype. V usage is TRBV7-2 and J usage is TRBJ1-1; D unclear. The germline V gene has CDR1 SGHTA and CDR2 FQGNSA. The CDR3 is made up of 12 amino acids. V lost 5 bases, J lost 3 bases, and 7 bases lay in between. CDR3 amino acids: CASSDVHTEAFF. The CDR3 bases are TGTGCCAGCAGCGACGTTCACACTGAAGCTTTCTTT.

This clonotype was detected ten times or more. The chain employs TRBV2 and TRBJ2-7; D is unresolved. The V end was cut by 4 bases, the J end by 4 bases, with 5 bases between. Germline loops: CDR1 SNHLY, CDR2 FYNNEI. This CDR3 has 11 residues. CDR3 region: CASSAVYEQYF. The CDR3 coding sequence is TGTGCCAGCAGTGCCGTTTACGAGCAGTACTTC.

As regards this clonotype: This may come from a read error, since a much larger clone is one base off. Without the conserved terminal phenylalanine or tryptophan, this CDR3 likely stems from a read error. The rearrangement uses TRBV3-1 and TRBJ2-7; 9 bases align to TRBD2. The CDR3 has 15 residues. J lost 4 bases, V lost 0 bases, and 4 bases had no gene match. Germline lookup yields CDR1 LGHDT and CDR2 YNNKEL (reference sequence). In DNA form, the CDR3 reads TGTGCCAGCAGCCAAGAAGGCAGCGGGAGGTACGAGCAGTACTTA. Translating gives CASSQEGSGRYEQYL.

A word on this clonotype: A clone one base away is much larger, so this may be a read error. J is TRBJ2-5 and V is TRBV4-1, with D tentatively TRBD1 (6 bases). CDR1 and CDR2 (germline): MGHRA, YSYEKL. CDR3 length: 14 residues. Here the CDR3 reads CASGQGQNQETQYF. The DNA for the CDR3 is TGCGCCAGCGGCCAAGGACAGAACCAAGAGACCCAGTACTTC.

The chain joins TRBV19 to TRBJ2-3; tentatively, D is TRBD2 (6 bases). The CDR3 has 18 amino acids. CDR1 and CDR2 from the germline V gene are LNHDA and SQIVND (reference sequence). The ends were cut back, 4 bases at V and 4 bases at J, with 24 bases in the middle. CDR3 sequence: CASSKGSGRGDHADTQYF. DNA for the CDR3: TGTGCCAGTAGTAAAGGTAGCGGACGGGGAGACCACGCAGATACGCAGTATTTT.

This clonotype was found many times. The chain is built from TRBV4-3 and TRBJ2-7; no definite D call. Trimming shortened V by 1 base and J by 2 bases, and 12 bases separated the two germline ends. The CDR3 extends over 15 amino acids. Germline CDR1 LGHNA, CDR2 YSLEER. In DNA, the CDR3 is TGCGCCAGCAGCCAAGGTGTAGCAGGTACCTACGAGCAGTACTTC. Its translation is CASSQGVAGTYEQYF.

This clonotype occurred many times. The gene calls are TRBV25-1 and TRBJ2-6; D possibly corresponds to TRBD2 (6 bases). In germline, CDR1 is MGHDK, CDR2 SYGVNS. V lost 3 bases to trimming and J lost 2 bases, with 8 bases between them. This CDR3 region has 15 residues. The CDR3 DNA reads as TGTGCCAGCAGTGAGTCGGGGGCTGGGGCCAACGTCCTGACTTTC. This sequence encodes CASSESGAGANVLTF.

The chain carries TRBV20-1 and TRBJ1-2, with D possibly being TRBD1 (5 bases). CDR1 DFQATT and CDR2 SNEGSKA come from the germline V gene (reference sequence). V lost 8 bases and J lost 4, with 17 bases in between. CDR3 length: 13 residues. The CDR3 DNA is TGCAGTAATAGAATGGCAGGGAGCTATGGCTACACCTTC. Amino acid sequence: CSNRMAGSYGYTF.

In regard to this clonotype: This may arise from a read error, as a much more abundant clone is one base away. The chain carries TRBV18 and TRBJ2-1; D gene ambiguous. The CDR3 contains 13 residues. Germline loops: CDR1 KGHSH, CDR2 LQKENI. CDR3 loop: CARSPQTGNEQFF. CDR3 nucleotides: TGTGCCAGATCACCACAAACCGGTAATGAGCAGTTCTTC. Full variable domain (missing parts from reference TRBV18 and TRBJ2-1): NAGVMQNPRHLVRRRGQEARLRCSPMKGHSHVYWYRQLPEEGLKFMVYLQKENIIDESGMPKERFSAEFPKEGPSILRIQQVVRGDSAAYFCARSPQTGNEQFFGPGTRLTVL.